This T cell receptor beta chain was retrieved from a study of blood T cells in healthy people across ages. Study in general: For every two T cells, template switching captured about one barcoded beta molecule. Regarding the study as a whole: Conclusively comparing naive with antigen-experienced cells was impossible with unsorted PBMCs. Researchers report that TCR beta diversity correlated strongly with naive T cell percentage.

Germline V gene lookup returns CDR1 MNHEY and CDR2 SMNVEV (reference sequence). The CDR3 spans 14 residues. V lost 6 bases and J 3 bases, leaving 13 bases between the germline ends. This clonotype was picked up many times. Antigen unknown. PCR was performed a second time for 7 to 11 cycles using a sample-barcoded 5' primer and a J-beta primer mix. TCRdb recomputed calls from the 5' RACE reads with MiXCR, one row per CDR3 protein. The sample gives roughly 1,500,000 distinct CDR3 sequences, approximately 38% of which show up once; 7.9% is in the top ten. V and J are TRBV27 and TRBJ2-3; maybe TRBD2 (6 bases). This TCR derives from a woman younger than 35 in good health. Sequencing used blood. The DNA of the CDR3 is TGTGCCAGCAGCTTCGAGGGGAGGACAGATACGCAGTATTTT. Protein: CASSFEGRTDTQYF.